This T cell receptor (beta chain) was identified during a study of shared clonotypes between healthy human individuals (dated by TCRdb to 2020 to 2022). In the study overall: Three men and two women, aged 18 to 49 years, made up the cohort. For each donor, CD4 naive and CD4 memory were each run on three plates, CD8 naive on two plates, and CD8 memory on one plate. The study deeply sequenced blood TCR repertoires of five healthy adults to estimate repertoire size and the extent of clonotype sharing between individuals. To increase sequencing depth and limit assay-specific biases, different laboratories used diverse techniques to prepare libraries and sequence TCR repertoires. Each donor's leukapheresis produced roughly between about 0.8 and 8.9 billion PBMCs. Points the paper makes about the study in general: About 5% of naive CD4, around 4% of naive CD8, approximately 2% of memory CD4, and about 0.4% of memory CD8 clonotypes were shared across several donors. Rarefaction of sorted-subset datasets indicated incomplete sequencing despite the large sequencing depth. Larger estimated clonotype richness was generally found for naive subsets than for memory subsets. Higher generation probabilities were observed for clonotypes shared by all four sorted-subset donors than for non-shared clonotypes. Pairwise subsampling led to the expectation that sequencing depth would affect the degree of clonotype sharing among donors. Sampling was restricted to blood, and TCR repertoires in tissues likely differ from the TCR repertoires found in blood. The genetic and exposure-history diversity represented was limited by the small number of donors.

Using the deep immunoSEQ assay, TCR CDR3 regions were amplified from genomic DNA by multiplex PCR. Extracted genomic DNA from each cell subset was distributed evenly across all wells of several immunoSEQ 96-well plates, and each plate was treated as a replicate. For sorted subsets, roughly 200 ng of genomic DNA, equivalent to roughly 33,000 T cell genomes, went into each replicate PCR. Purified libraries were quantified with a Qubit 3.0 fluorometer, sized on a Bioanalyzer 2100, and re-quantified with the KAPA Library Quantification kit. Every immunoSEQ 96-well plate was sequenced on a separate single-read 150-cycle Illumina NextSeq 550 flow cell. Turning to the authors' computational methods: The immunoSEQ output contained only junctional sequences without quality scores, so filtering could not match that applied to full-length reads. To assign V/J genes and CDR3, sequences were annotated against IMGT germline references using PyIR, a Python wrapper for IgBLAST v1.9. Reads were removed for weak V/J assignments (E-value above 1e-6), missing CDR3, stop codons, out-of-frame junctions, or ambiguous translated residues. V3J clonotypes were defined by identical inferred V gene, J gene, and CDR3 amino acid sequence. To compute the percentage overlap between repertoires, the number of shared unique clonotypes was divided by the size of the smaller repertoire. Three approaches were used to assess repertoire richness: RTK rarefaction, the Chao1 estimator, and Recon v2.1 estimates of unobserved clonotypes. For all TCRbeta clonotypes obtained by the gDNA method from a few donors, generation probabilities were computed with OLGA. The immuneACCESS repertoire file appears here via TCRdb, limited to in-frame rearrangements. These files lack a portion of the clones; in checked studies, under half of the deficit traces to unresolved V genes, and the cause of the others is not known. The DNA gave D and trimming, while V, J and clone size come from that table. The sample table holds about 2.4 million clones, of which approximately 93% were seen once. The top ten constitute more than 0.35% of the sample.

This clone was counted only a few times. Its specific antigen is unknown. One base away there is no much larger clone; base qualities are not given. The CDR3, cysteine through phenylalanine, is 18 amino acids long. This entry keeps only the CDR3 DNA: 54 bases, framed from base 1. V is cut back by 0 bases and J by 4 bases, with 5 bases in the junction unmatched. CDR1 and CDR2 (SGHNT, YYREEE) derive from the germline V gene (reference sequence). Donors were healthy HIV-negative adults with no recently reported acute infections or vaccinations. Only Caucasian adults living in Nashville, Tennessee, USA were represented among the donors. CD4+ T cells were enriched through magnetic negative selection, after which naive cells were positively selected on CD45RA and the remaining negative fraction served as the memory subset. Blood was obtained by leukapheresis, after which PBMCs were separated by Ficoll-Histopaque density gradient centrifugation and cryopreserved in liquid nitrogen vapor phase. Analytical flow cytometry was used to check the purity and quantity of every magnetically sorted T cell population. Genomic DNA was isolated from each sorted fraction and quantified by UV absorbance on a Nanodrop 2000c.

The TCR originated in a man aged 18 to 35 in good health. Some clones in this sample may be carry-over from other donors' samples. What was sequenced was naive CD4+ T cells from PBMCs. In light of the paper, this sample's cell subset or site label describes: CD45RA+ positively selected. The V and J genes are TRBV5-4 and TRBJ2-2; TRBD2 fits 14 bases in the junction. Read as DNA, the sequence is TGTGCCAGCAGCTTGGCGGGACTAGCGGGAGCAGTCACCGGGGAGCTGTTTTTT. The resulting protein is CASSLAGLAGAVTGELFF.